These 22 T cell receptor beta chains originate from one sample sequenced in a study of a mutant IDH1 vaccine in newly diagnosed glioma. Here immunoSEQ multiplex PCR was the method, and the copy in TCRdb shows in-frame clones only, minus some. The sample yields roughly 130,000 clones, roughly 78% seen once. No antigen has been assigned to these receptors. Time point reported: week 11, during vaccination. The content of each vaccine dose was 300 ug of mutant IDH1 20-mer peptide, and topical imiquimod accompanied it. The source material was PBMCs, sampled from a glioma patient whose treatment included an IDH1 peptide vaccine. The source of these receptors is a man aged 35 to 55 with glioma.

This chain connects TRBV5-1 to TRBJ2-7; D remains unclear. V was clipped by 0 bases and J by 0 bases, with 13 bases between them. Germline V lookup: CDR1 SGHRS, CDR2 YFSETQ. The CDR3 extends over 16 amino acids. Written as DNA, the CDR3 is TGCGCCAGCAGCTTGGCCTCAGGAATCCTCTCCTACGAGCAGTACTTC. Translating it yields CASSLASGILSYEQYF.

This chain links TRBV6-4 with TRBJ2-5; D not resolved. There are 13 residues in the CDR3. Germline V CDR1 and CDR2: MRHNA, SNTAGT. V was trimmed by 4 bases and J by 4 bases, leaving 10 bases between them. For the CDR3, the DNA is TGTGCCAGCAGTGCGTCGGATGGAGAGACCCAGTACTTC. This encodes CASSASDGETQYF.

This clone was seen only once. The chain is built from TRBV30 and TRBJ1-2; no definite D call. The CDR3 runs 14 residues. Trimming left V 0 bases short and J 2 bases short, with 10 bases between. CDR1 and CDR2 (germline): GTSNPN, SVGIG (reference sequence). The CDR3 reads CAWSVGQANYGYTF. The CDR3 DNA reads TGTGCCTGGAGTGTAGGGCAGGCCAACTATGGCTACACCTTC.

This clone appeared a single time. The rearrangement joins TRBV9 to TRBJ2-4; D unclear. Germline CDR1 SGDLS, CDR2 YYNGEE. Trimming stripped 3 bases from V and 3 bases from J, with 13 bases between. The CDR3 spans 15 residues. CDR3 DNA sequence: TGTGCCAGCAGCGCCGGAAGTCTAGGCAAAAACATTCAGTACTTC. Protein: CASSAGSLGKNIQYF.

This chain connects TRBV19 to TRBJ2-7, with a tentative D call TRBD2 (6 bases). This CDR3 region has 14 residues. Germline CDR1 LNHDA, CDR2 SQIVND (reference sequence). Trimming cost V 9 bases and J 0 bases, with 15 bases left between them. The CDR3 is CASNRDGSSYEQYF. DNA for the CDR3: TGTGCCAGCAACCGGGACGGGAGCTCCTACGAGCAGTACTTC.

The gene calls are TRBV7-9 and TRBJ2-6, with D perhaps TRBD1 (5 bases). Trimming removed 0 bases from V and 0 bases from J, with 9 bases in between. CDR3 length equals 17 residues. Germline V gene lookup returns CDR1 SEHNR and CDR2 FQNEAQ (reference sequence). CDR3 loop: CASSLARQSSGANVLTF. CDR3 nucleotides: TGTGCCAGCAGCTTAGCGCGACAGAGCTCTGGGGCCAACGTCCTGACTTTC.

This clone was counted a few times. The junction departs from the called germline gene at one end, perhaps through a read error. The chain employs TRBV7-7 and TRBJ2-5; perhaps D is TRBD1 or TRBD2 (5 bases each). The CDR3 covers 15 residues. Germline V gene data show CDR1 as SSHAT and CDR2 as FNYEAQ (reference sequence). The CDR3 protein is CASSQFGGTTETQYF. The CDR3 DNA reads as TGTGCTAGCAGCCAATTTGGGGGTACGACGGAGACCCAGTACTTC.

CDR3 loop: CASSLKRGNEQFF. DNA for the CDR3: TGTGCCAGCAGCCTTAAGCGGGGCAATGAGCAGTTCTTC. The chain uses TRBV9 and TRBJ2-1; 7 bases map to TRBD2. This CDR3 has 13 residues. J was trimmed by 6 bases and V by 4 bases; bases with no gene match: 4. Germline V gene sequence: CDR1 SGDLS, CDR2 YYNGEE.

The chain is built from TRBV7-3 and TRBJ2-1; D perhaps matches TRBD1 (6 bases). Per germline, CDR1 SGHTA and CDR2 FQGTGA. The CDR3 runs 13 residues. V shed 5 bases and J shed 6 bases, with 11 bases lying between them. The CDR3 coding sequence is TGTGCCAGCAGCAAACAGGGTTTCAATGAGCAGTTCTTC. Residues: CASSKQGFNEQFF.

This chain links TRBV4-2 with TRBJ2-1, with unresolved D. In germline, CDR1 is LGHNA, CDR2 YNFKEQ. The CDR3 sequence is 12 residues long. Trimming left V 4 bases short and J 5 bases short, with 6 bases between. CDR3 DNA: TGTGCCAGCAGCCTACGGGACAATGAGCAGTTCTTC. It encodes CASSLRDNEQFF.

The chain has TRBV6-1 and TRBJ2-7, with D possibly matching TRBD2 (6 bases). V dropped 3 bases and J dropped 3 bases, with 12 bases sitting between them. This CDR3 region has 14 residues. Germline values: CDR1 MNHNS, CDR2 SASEGT. This CDR3 is CASSEWTDYYEQYF. CDR3 DNA sequence: TGTGCCAGCAGTGAGTGGACGGACTACTACGAGCAGTACTTC.

This clone was seen a handful of times. This chain uses TRBV28 with TRBJ2-5, with 9 bases identical to TRBD2. Per the germline V gene, CDR1 is MDHEN and CDR2 is SYDVKM. J was trimmed by 1 base and V by 2 bases; bases with no gene match: 14. The CDR3 is 19 amino acids. In DNA form, the CDR3 reads TGTGCCAGCAGTTTAGTAGCAATAGCGGGAGATAGACCCCAAGAGACCCAGTACTTC. Amino acid sequence: CASSLVAIAGDRPQETQYF. Filled out from reference TRBV28 and TRBJ2-5, the complete variable domain reads DVKVTQSSRYLVKRTGEKVFLECVQDMDHENMFWYRQDPGLGLRLIYFSYDVKMKEKGDIPEGYSVSREKKERFSLILESASTNQTSMYLCASSLVAIAGDRPQETQYFGPGTRLLVL.

The CDR3 DNA sequence: TGTGCCAGCAGCATCAGGGGGCCCACCTACAATGAGCAGTTCTTC. It translates to CASSIRGPTYNEQFF. J is TRBJ2-1 and V is TRBV5-6, with 8 bases that match TRBD1. There are 15 residues in the CDR3. The J segment lost 2 bases and the V segment lost 4 bases, leaving 5 bases of the junction unmatched. Germline CDR1 SGHDT, CDR2 YYEEEE.

CDR3 loop: CASSGRRGETQYF. CDR3 bases: TGTGCCAGCAGCGGAAGACGGGGAGAGACCCAGTACTTC. The V gene is TRBV5-6, the J gene TRBJ2-5; D is possibly TRBD2 (5 bases). This CDR3 region has 13 residues. With 4 bases removed from V and 4 bases from J, the gap between germline ends came to 11 bases. Germline CDR1 SGHDT, CDR2 YYEEEE.

The chain combines TRBV12-5 with TRBJ2-7, with D perhaps matching TRBD2 (5 bases). Trimming pared 5 bases from V and 2 bases from J, leaving 10 bases between. The germline V gene has CDR1 LGHNT and CDR2 FRNRAP. The CDR3 is made up of 13 amino acids. CDR3 bases: TGTGCTAGTGGTGTAGCCGGGACCTACGAGCAGTACTTC. Protein: CASGVAGTYEQYF.

This clone was observed once. The V and J genes are TRBV7-8 and TRBJ2-6, with D possibly being TRBD1 (5 bases). CDR3 length: 16 amino acids. Trimming left V 4 bases short and J 4 bases short, with 14 bases between. Germline assignment: CDR1 SGHVS and CDR2 FQNEAQ. The CDR3, as DNA: TGTGCCAGCAGCTGGGGCCCCGGGCAAGGGGCCAACGTCCTGACTTTC. Residues: CASSWGPGQGANVLTF.

The chain joins TRBV6-5 to TRBJ2-5; maybe TRBD1 (5 bases). This CDR3 contains 13 residues. The V and J ends lost 10 bases and 0 bases respectively, with 12 bases between them. Germline assignment: CDR1 MNHEY and CDR2 SVGAGI. For the CDR3, the DNA is TGTGCCATTCCCCAAGGGGACCAAGAGACCCAGTACTTC. Its translation: CAIPQGDQETQYF.

This chain joins TRBV7-2 and TRBJ2-5, with 9 bases fitting TRBD2. The germline CDR1 and CDR2 sequences are SGHTA and FQGNSA. The V gene end was trimmed by 1 base and the J gene end by 4 bases; junction bases not matched to a gene: 7. The CDR3 has 16 residues. In DNA, the CDR3 is TGTGCCAGCAGCTTAGGGCCAGCGGGGGGCGCAGAGACCCAGTACTTC. Protein: CASSLGPAGGAETQYF. Using reference TRBV7-2 and TRBJ2-5 for the parts outside the CDR3, the full variable domain is GAGVSQSPSNKVTEKGKDVELRCDPISGHTALYWYRQSLGQGLEFLIYFQGNSAPDKSGLPSDRFSAERTGGSVSTLTIQRTQQEDSAVYLCASSLGPAGGAETQYFGPGTRLLVL.

The chain uses TRBV19 and TRBJ1-5; unclear D gene. The V end lost 2 bases, the J end lost 7 bases, and 6 bases lay between the germline ends. Germline V lookup: CDR1 LNHDA, CDR2 SQIVND (reference sequence). CDR3 size: 12 residues. In DNA form, the CDR3 reads TGTGCCAGTAGTATAAGGGCGCAGCCCCAGCATTTT. Amino acid sequence: CASSIRAQPQHF.

This sequence joins TRBV11-3 and TRBJ1-1; D uncertain. The CDR3 has 13 residues. The ends were cut back, 4 bases at V and 3 bases at J, with 9 bases in the middle. Per germline, CDR1 SGHNT and CDR2 YENEEA. The CDR3 region has the DNA TGTGCCAGCAGCTCCGGCCTTTACACTGAAGCTTTCTTT. Translation: CASSSGLYTEAFF.

The J gene is TRBJ1-4, the V gene TRBV25-1; perhaps TRBD1 as D (6 bases). V shed 3 bases and J shed 10 bases, with 18 bases lying between them. The CDR3 spans 15 residues. Germline assignment: CDR1 MGHDK and CDR2 SYGVNS. The CDR3 DNA reads as TGTGCCAGCAGTGAGAAAAGGGGGTTCGATGGAAAACTGTTTTTT. Encoded protein: CASSEKRGFDGKLFF.

V and J are TRBV5-6 and TRBJ2-7; no clear D gene. CDR1 is SGHDT, CDR2 YYEEEE, per germline. V was shortened by 0 bases and J by 2 bases, with 9 bases between the two germline ends. The CDR3 loop spans 14 amino acids. As DNA, the CDR3 is TGTGCCAGCAGCTTGGTTGTACATACCTACGAGCAGTACTTC. The encoded protein is CASSLVVHTYEQYF.